These T cell receptor beta chains were read from a single sample in a study of blood T cells in healthy people across ages. TCRdb passed the 5' RACE reads through MiXCR, listing each CDR3 protein once. The sample holds 650,000 to 800,000 distinct CDR3 sequences; under 55% are singletons and the top ten take approximately 20%. Sequenced input: blood. These receptors were obtained from a man between 60 and 75 years old in good health. Each CDR3 is given with its conserved first and last residue. D genes are given only for firm matches. Clone size, where shown, is once, few, many, or a class for clones that have expanded.

clone_size	j_call	d_call	v_call	cdr3_nt	cdr3_aa
-	TRBJ2-1	TRBD2	TRBV11-3	TGTGCCAGCAGCTTAGCGAGACTAGCGGGGGGGCATGAGCAGTTCTTC	CASSLARLAGGHEQFF
few	TRBJ2-7	-	TRBV5-1	TGCGCCAGCAGCGGCAAGACAGCTTACGAGCAGTACTTC	CASSGKTAYEQYF
-	TRBJ1-2	-	TRBV4-3	TGCGCCAGCAGCCGTGCGGGGTTGGGTGGCTACACCTTC	CASSRAGLGGYTF
few	TRBJ2-7	-	TRBV29-1	TGCAGCGCCTCGGGACAATCAAACTACGAGCAGTACTTC	CSASGQSNYEQYF
-	TRBJ2-6	-	TRBV5-1	TGCGCCAGCAGAACGGGGGGCCCCTCTGGGGCCAACGTCCTGACTTTC	CASRTGGPSGANVLTF
-	TRBJ2-1	-	TRBV3-1	TGTGCCAGCAGCCCCCGGCGTAGCCTAGCGGAGCAGTTCTTC	CASSPRRSLAEQFF
once	TRBJ1-5	-	TRBV2	TGTGCCAGCGGCGGCAGCAGCAATCAGCCCCAGCATTTT	CASGGSSNQPQHF
-	TRBJ2-1	TRBD2	TRBV10-3	TGTGCCATCAGTGCCCCGACTAGCGGGGGCAATGAGCAGTTCTTC	CAISAPTSGGNEQFF
-	TRBJ1-6	-	TRBV20-1	TGCAGTGCTAGAGGATCCCTGGATTCACCCCTCCACTTT	CSARGSLDSPLHF
-	TRBJ1-1	-	TRBV6-1	TGTGCCGGCAGTGGGTTTACACGGTTGAACACTGAAGCTTTCTTT	CAGSGFTRLNTEAFF
-	TRBJ1-1	-	TRBV5-1	TGCGCCAGCAGCTTAACGGGGGATCAGGCTGAAGCTTTCTTT	CASSLTGDQAEAFF
few	TRBJ1-1	-	TRBV29-1	TGCAGCGTTGAATATCAGGGACGGGGGACTGAAGCTTTCTTT	CSVEYQGRGTEAFF
few	TRBJ2-7	-	TRBV5-6	TGTGCCAGCAGCTTGGTGACTCCCTACGAGCAGTACTTC	CASSLVTPYEQYF
-	TRBJ1-4	-	TRBV5-1	TGCGCCAGCAGCTTGGGCCAGGAGGGCGGAAATGAAAAACTGTTTTTT	CASSLGQEGGNEKLFF
-	TRBJ2-1	-	TRBV29-1	TGCAGCGTTGATGGCGTTGGGCCTTATGGGAATGAGCAGTTCTTC	CSVDGVGPYGNEQFF
-	TRBJ1-2	-	TRBV24-1	TGTGCCACCAGTGATGGGACTGGCGTAAGTGTGCGCTACACCTTC	CATSDGTGVSVRYTF
-	TRBJ2-5	-	TRBV5-1	TGCGCCAGCAGCGCGACGGCTCAAGAGACCCAGTACTTC	CASSATAQETQYF
-	TRBJ1-1	-	TRBV7-8	TGTGCCAGCAGCTTTGACGGCGGACGGACTGAAGCTTTCTTT	CASSFDGGRTEAFF
-	TRBJ2-1	TRBD2	TRBV5-5	TGTGCCAGCAGCTTGGTTTTCACTAGCGGCTACATGGGTGAGCAGTTCTTC	CASSLVFTSGYMGEQFF
-	TRBJ2-1	TRBD2	TRBV7-9	TGTGCCAGCAGCCTGGGACTAGCACGGTACAATGAGCAGTTCTTC	CASSLGLARYNEQFF
-	TRBJ1-2	-	TRBV4-3	TGCGCCAGCAGCCCAGGGGCCGGGACATCTGGAGGCTACACCTTC	CASSPGAGTSGGYTF
-	TRBJ2-1	TRBD1	TRBV7-6	TGTGCCAGCAGCTCCAGGACAGGGGTAGGGGAGCAGTTCTTC	CASSSRTGVGEQFF
few	TRBJ1-6	TRBD1	TRBV5-1	TGCGCCAGCACCTCCTACAGGGGACTATCACCCCTCCACTTT	CASTSYRGLSPLHF
-	TRBJ2-7	TRBD1	TRBV10-3	TGTGCCATCGCTGGCCAAAGACAGGGAATTTCCTACGAGCAGTACTTC	CAIAGQRQGISYEQYF
-	TRBJ2-1	-	TRBV7-2	TGTGCCAGCAGCTTAGTTGTTTCAGGGAGGAATGAGCAGTTCTTC	CASSLVVSGRNEQFF
few	TRBJ2-3	-	TRBV15	TGTGCCACCAGCAAACAGGGTGATACGCAGTATTTT	CATSKQGDTQYF
few	TRBJ2-1	TRBD1	TRBV11-2	TGTGCCAGCAGCTTAGGTCGGACAGGGGGCAATGAGCAGTTCTTC	CASSLGRTGGNEQFF
once	TRBJ2-7	-	TRBV6-2/TRBV6-3	TGTGCCAGCAGAGGATCGGGACGGGTCTACGAGCAGTACTTC	CASRGSGRVYEQYF
-	TRBJ2-7	TRBD1	TRBV6-5	TGTGCCAGCAGTTACGATTGGACAGGGCACGAGCAGTACTTC	CASSYDWTGHEQYF
-	TRBJ2-2	TRBD2	TRBV4-3	TGCGCCAGCAGCCCTTCGGGCGGGGGGGCGACCACCGGGGAGCTGTTTTTT	CASSPSGGGATTGELFF
few	TRBJ2-7	-	TRBV7-2	TGTGCCAGCAGCAACAGGGGGGGTATCTACGAGCAGTACTTC	CASSNRGGIYEQYF
-	TRBJ1-2	TRBD1	TRBV30	TGTGCCTGGAGTGTAGGACAGGGGGCATCTGGCTACACCTTC	CAWSVGQGASGYTF
few	TRBJ2-7	TRBD1	TRBV6-2/TRBV6-3	TGTGCCAGCAGTTATAAAAGGGACAGAAGCTCCTACGAGCAGTACTTC	CASSYKRDRSSYEQYF
-	TRBJ2-4	-	TRBV2	TGTGCCAGCAGAAAGGGAGGACAGGCTCGTGGGGAGCAGTACTTC	CASRKGGQARGEQYF
few	TRBJ1-4	-	TRBV7-2	TGTGCCAGCAGCCAAGACGGTCCTGGGGCGACTAATGAAAAACTGTTTTTT	CASSQDGPGATNEKLFF
once	TRBJ2-6	TRBD2	TRBV27	TGTGCCAGCAATTTCGGGGGGGCGGCTGGGGCCAACGTCCTGACTTTC	CASNFGGAAGANVLTF
many	TRBJ2-7	-	TRBV29-1	TGCAGCGTTGTGGCTACATTTTCCTACGAGCAGTACTTC	CSVVATFSYEQYF
-	TRBJ2-7	-	TRBV6-1	TGTGCCAGTAACGCGGGGCAGACCCTCTGGGAGCAGTACTTC	CASNAGQTLWEQYF
-	TRBJ2-6	TRBD1	TRBV10-3	TGTGCCATCAGCGGGACAGCTGGGGCCAACGTCCTGACTTTC	CAISGTAGANVLTF
few	TRBJ2-6	-	TRBV28	TGTGCCAGCAGTCCATCTTTAGGGTTGGGAAGTGTCGCCAACGTCCTGACTTTC	CASSPSLGLGSVANVLTF
-	TRBJ2-3	TRBD2	TRBV20-1	TGCAGTGCTAGGGATCTAAGGAGCGGGGGTCTGGGAGATACGCAGTATTTT	CSARDLRSGGLGDTQYF
many	TRBJ2-7	-	TRBV28	TGTGCCAGCAGTCGCAACTCCTACGAGCAGTACTTC	CASSRNSYEQYF
few	TRBJ2-7	-	TRBV7-2	TGTGCCAGCAGCTTCGGGGCCTCCCCCTACGAGCAGTACTTC	CASSFGASPYEQYF
-	TRBJ2-7	TRBD1	TRBV6-5	TGTGCCAGCAGCCAACAGGGGGGTCTCAATGAGCAGTACTTC	CASSQQGGLNEQYF
many	TRBJ2-7	-	TRBV14	TGTGCCAGAAGCCCCCGAAGGAGGGGGACCAGCTCCTCCTACGAGCAGTACTTC	CARSPRRRGTSSSYEQYF
-	TRBJ2-1	TRBD2	TRBV4-3	TGCGCCAGCAGCCAAGCACCGGGGGGGCCCAACAATGAGCAGTTCTTC	CASSQAPGGPNNEQFF
few	TRBJ1-4	-	TRBV9	TGTGCCAGCAGCCCCCGCTCTAATGAAAAACTGTTTTTT	CASSPRSNEKLFF
few	TRBJ2-3	-	TRBV29-1	TGCAGCGTTGAAGATTTTCGGGGGACTGCATCTAGCACAGATACGCAGTATTTT	CSVEDFRGTASSTDTQYF